A single sample is the source of the 21 T cell receptor beta chains below, sequenced in a study of blood T cell repertoires in COVID-19. Here immunoSEQ multiplex PCR was the method, and the copy in TCRdb shows in-frame clones only, minus some. This sample carries some 100,000 clones, roughly 87% of them seen once, and the ten largest clones take 6.5% to 8%. Sequenced: peripheral blood. All receptors derive from a man younger than 40 in a cohort sampled during active COVID-19.

This clone was seen only a few times. V usage is TRBV28 and J usage is TRBJ2-3; 12 bases map to TRBD2. Trimming at V came to 5 bases and at J to 8 bases, leaving 11 bases not matched to a gene. The CDR3 loop spans 16 amino acids. Germline CDR1 and CDR2: MDHEN and SYDVKM. The CDR3 DNA follows: TGTGCCAGCAGTCCACCTAGCGGGGGGGCCCTGGGTACGCAGTATTTT. Translating gives CASSPPSGGALGTQYF. Looking up the rest from reference TRBV28 and TRBJ2-3 gives the full variable domain: DVKVTQSSRYLVKRTGEKVFLECVQDMDHENMFWYRQDPGLGLRLIYFSYDVKMKEKGDIPEGYSVSREKKERFSLILESASTNQTSMYLCASSPPSGGALGTQYFGPGTRLTVL.

V gene TRBV6-2 or TRBV6-3 combines with J gene TRBJ1-4; D is uncertain. CDR1 is MNHEY and CDR2 is SVGEGT in the germline V gene. The CDR3 consists of 14 residues. V was cut by 4 bases and J by 4 bases, with 10 bases left in between. CDR3 nucleotides: TGTGCCAGCAGTTTAGCCGGATATAATGAAAAACTGTTTTTT. Residues: CASSLAGYNEKLFF.

The rearrangement joins TRBV18 to TRBJ2-5; tentatively, D is TRBD2 (5 bases). The CDR3 contains 14 residues. The germline gives CDR1 KGHSH, CDR2 LQKENI. Trimming shortened V by 3 bases and J by 1 base, and 9 bases separated the two germline ends. CDR3 protein: CASSPRGSQETQYF. CDR3 DNA: TGTGCCAGCTCACCCCGGGGATCCCAAGAGACCCAGTACTTC.

The chain employs TRBV19 and TRBJ2-5; maybe TRBD2 (6 bases). This CDR3 region has 15 residues. Germline V gene sequence: CDR1 LNHDA, CDR2 SQIVND (reference sequence). With 6 bases removed from V and 3 bases from J, the gap between germline ends came to 17 bases. The CDR3 protein is CASSLQRRGKETQYF. The CDR3 nucleotides read TGTGCCAGTAGCCTCCAACGCCGGGGGAAAGAGACCCAGTACTTC.

The rearrangement links TRBV6-5 to TRBJ2-7, with D possibly matching TRBD2 (5 bases). V shed 2 bases and J shed 9 bases, with 20 bases lying between them. In germline, CDR1 is MNHEY, CDR2 SVGAGI. The CDR3 extends over 15 amino acids. The CDR3 loop is CASSYTPKGEGWQYF. The CDR3, as DNA: TGTGCCAGCAGTTACACCCCCAAGGGTGAGGGCTGGCAGTACTTC.

The chain couples TRBV28 to TRBJ2-7; the D gene is possibly TRBD2 (5 bases). The CDR3 has 13 residues. CDR1 and CDR2 (germline): MDHEN, SYDVKM. Trimming removed 1 base from V and 3 bases from J, with 7 bases in between. CDR3: CASSLSEGYEQYF. CDR3 bases: TGTGCCAGCAGTTTATCTGAGGGCTACGAGCAGTACTTC.

The chain links TRBV5-1 to TRBJ2-6; D perhaps matches TRBD1 (5 bases). The CDR3 totals 15 residues. The germline V gene has CDR1 SGHRS and CDR2 YFSETQ. V lost 3 bases and J lost 3, with 10 bases in between. The CDR3 bases are TGCGCCAGCAGCTCGATCAGGGTTGGGGCCAACGTCCTGACTTTC. Amino acid sequence: CASSSIRVGANVLTF.

CDR3 amino acids: CASSLEGRRFYGYTF. The CDR3 coding sequence is TGTGCCAGCTCGCTAGAGGGCAGGCGGTTCTATGGCTACACCTTC. The chain has TRBV18 and TRBJ1-2, with unresolved D. Germline CDR1 KGHSH, CDR2 LQKENI. Trimming left V 6 bases short and J 4 bases short, with 18 bases between. The CDR3 consists of 15 residues.

The chain carries TRBV3-1 (or the pseudogene TRBV3-2) and TRBJ2-3, with TRBD2 matching over 8 bases. Germline CDR1 and CDR2: LGHDT and YNNKEL (reference sequence). The CDR3 sequence is 17 residues long. Losses at the gene ends were 4 bases for V and 1 base for J; bases not matched to a gene: 10. The CDR3 region is CASSRRTGGQGTDTQYF. In DNA form, the CDR3 reads TGTGCCAGCAGCCGACGCACGGGGGGGCAGGGCACAGATACGCAGTATTTT.

The chain is built from TRBV2 and TRBJ2-5; TRBD2 matches 8 bases. Germline V gene sequence: CDR1 SNHLY, CDR2 FYNNEI. This CDR3 is 18 amino acids long. V lost 5 bases, J lost 4 bases, and 18 bases stayed unmatched. The CDR3 loop reads CASSTRRLASVIPETQYF. CDR3 nucleotide sequence: TGTGCCAGCAGTACGAGACGACTAGCGTCCGTCATCCCAGAGACCCAGTACTTC.

The chain's CDR3 is CASSPPESGANVLTF. Written as DNA, the CDR3 is TGTGCCAGCTCACCACCCGAGTCTGGGGCCAACGTCCTGACTTTC. This sequence joins TRBV18 and TRBJ2-6, with D hard to call. With 0 bases removed from V and 1 base from J, the gap between germline ends came to 4 bases. The CDR3 consists of 15 residues. Germline lookup yields CDR1 KGHSH and CDR2 LQKENI.

The CDR3 DNA reads TGTGCCAGCAGCTTGGGGGACCGGGACAGCCGTGAAGCTTTCTTT. This encodes CASSLGDRDSREAFF. The chain carries TRBV5-5 and TRBJ1-1, with 7 bases lining up with TRBD1. The CDR3 has 15 amino acids. Germline V gene sequence: CDR1 SGHKS, CDR2 YYEKEE (reference sequence). V lost 0 bases and J lost 7; bases outside the gene matches: 9.

V and J are TRBV10-1 and TRBJ2-7; tentatively, D is TRBD2 (5 bases). The germline V and J ends were trimmed by 10 bases and 7 bases, with 8 bases remaining between them. This CDR3 has 9 amino acids. Germline CDR1 is WNHNN and CDR2 is SYGVQD (reference sequence). The CDR3 here is CAIEGEQYF. The CDR3 DNA is TGCGCCATAGAGGGTGAGCAGTACTTC.

The rearrangement joins TRBV2 to TRBJ1-2; 7 bases are a match to TRBD1. The V segment lost 6 bases and the J segment 4 bases; nucleotides outside the gene matches: 5. Per germline, CDR1 SNHLY and CDR2 FYNNEI. This CDR3 comprises 13 residues. The CDR3 reads CASSLGQAYGYTF. CDR3 nucleotides: TGTGCCAGCAGCCTCGGACAGGCCTATGGCTACACCTTC.

This chain joins TRBV7-9 and TRBJ2-1; perhaps TRBD1 as D (5 bases). Trimming cost V 5 bases and J 13 bases, with 12 bases left between them. CDR3 length: 11 residues. Germline values: CDR1 SEHNR, CDR2 FQNEAQ (reference sequence). The DNA for the CDR3 is TGTGCCAGCAGCCTGGGGCTCGTACAGTTCTTC. This gives the protein CASSLGLVQFF.

The chain is built from TRBV12-3 or TRBV12-4 and TRBJ1-1; no firm D call. V gave up 7 bases and J gave up 5 bases, with 11 bases separating them. The CDR3 is 12 residues long. CDR3 in amino acids: CASTAARTEAFF. The CDR3 bases are TGTGCCAGCACCGCGGCGCGGACTGAAGCTTTCTTT.

CDR3 protein: CASSLGGDQPQHF. The DNA for the CDR3 is TGTGCCAGCAGCTTAGGCGGTGATCAGCCCCAGCATTTT. The V and J genes are TRBV7-2 and TRBJ1-5; D uncertain. Germline values: CDR1 SGHTA, CDR2 FQGNSA. V was cut by 1 base and J by 5 bases, with 6 bases left in between. The CDR3 is made up of 13 amino acids.

The chain employs TRBV20-1 and TRBJ2-1, with 8 nucleotides matching TRBD1. Per the germline V gene, CDR1 is DFQATT and CDR2 is SNEGSKA (reference sequence). The CDR3 is 11 residues long. With 3 bases clipped from V and 15 bases from J, the junction kept 7 bases outside the gene matches. The CDR3 DNA reads TGCAGTGCTAGCTTAGCTACAGGGGGGTTCTTC. As protein: CSASLATGGFF.

The chain joins TRBV6-5 to TRBJ1-1; weak D call: TRBD1 (5 bases). Per the germline V gene, CDR1 is MNHEY and CDR2 is SVGAGI. Trimming removed 0 bases from V and 0 bases from J, with 8 bases in between. The CDR3 totals 15 residues. The CDR3 nucleotides read TGTGCCAGCAGTTACTCTCCACAGGTGAACACTGAAGCTTTCTTT. As protein: CASSYSPQVNTEAFF.

V is TRBV20-1 and J is TRBJ1-3; D is unresolved. The V end was cut by 3 bases, the J end by 0 bases, with 9 bases between. CDR3 length: 14 residues. Germline V lookup: CDR1 DFQATT, CDR2 SNEGSKA (reference sequence). The DNA for the CDR3 is TGCAGTGCTAGTGACACAGTCTCTGGAAACACCATATATTTT. Translating it yields CSASDTVSGNTIYF.

The chain's CDR3 is CATSRDVSGSETQYF. In DNA form, the CDR3 reads TGTGCCACCAGCAGAGATGTGTCGGGATCAGAGACCCAGTACTTC. The genes are TRBV15 and TRBJ2-5, with D perhaps matching TRBD2 (5 bases). V was shortened by 0 bases and J by 4 bases, with 12 bases between the two germline ends. Per germline, CDR1 LNHNV and CDR2 YYDKDF (reference sequence). The CDR3 is 15 residues long.